The rows below give T cell receptor beta chains drawn from one sample of a study of blood T cell repertoires in COVID-19. The repertoire was sequenced with immunoSEQ multiplex PCR; TCRdb's copy has only in-frame clones and lacks some. The table lists roughly 150,000 clones, around nine tenths of them singletons. The sample was peripheral blood. The receptors were gathered from a human donor in a cohort sampled during active COVID-19. Both conserved end residues are part of each CDR3. A D gene is named only where the DNA matches it firmly. Some rows have no size entry. The others give once, few or many, or a class for an expanded clone.

size	D	V	J	DNA	CDR3
few	TRBD1	TRBV2	TRBJ2-1	TGTGCCAGCAGGGACAGGGTTCGGAGTGAGCAGTTCTTC	CASRDRVRSEQFF
NA	NA	TRBV5-5	TRBJ1-3	TGTGCCAGCAGCTTGGGGGGACAAATCGGAAACACCATATATTTT	CASSLGGQIGNTIYF
NA	NA	TRBV3-1/TRBV3-2	TRBJ1-3	TGTGCCAGCAGCCCGGCCGGAGGGGCTGGAAACACCATATATTTT	CASSPAGGAGNTIYF
NA	TRBD1	TRBV2	TRBJ1-5	TGTGCCAGCAAGGACCAGGGGGCGATTCAGCCCCAGCATTTT	CASKDQGAIQPQHF
NA	NA	TRBV6-2/TRBV6-3	TRBJ1-1	TGTGCCAGCAACCCGGGGCGGAACACTGAAGCTTTCTTT	CASNPGRNTEAFF
NA	NA	TRBV6-4	TRBJ2-1	TGTGCCAGCAGTGTATATGGGGGCCAACTATACAATGAGCAGTTCTTC	CASSVYGGQLYNEQFF
NA	TRBD2	TRBV7-9	TRBJ2-2	TGTGCCAGCAGCTCAACTAGCGGGGGATTTTCCGGGGAGCTGTTTTTT	CASSSTSGGFSGELFF
once	TRBD2	TRBV14	TRBJ2-1	TGTGCCAGCAGCAAACGGGGGGGGGTGAAGTACAATGAGCAGTTCTTC	CASSKRGGVKYNEQFF
NA	TRBD2	TRBV9	TRBJ2-7	TGTGCCAGCAGCGTAGAGGGCGGGAGCTACGAGCAGTACTTC	CASSVEGGSYEQYF
NA	TRBD2	TRBV3-1/TRBV3-2	TRBJ2-5	TGTGCCAGCAGTAGTAGCGGGGAGGAGACCCAGTACTTC	CASSSSGEETQYF
NA	NA	TRBV30	TRBJ1-2	TGTGCCTGGAGCGGGACTGTTAAACTGTCTAACTATGGCTACACCTTC	CAWSGTVKLSNYGYTF
NA	TRBD1	TRBV19	TRBJ1-6	TGTGCCAGTGGTTGGGACAGGGCCCTCCACTTT	CASGWDRALHF
NA	TRBD1	TRBV2	TRBJ2-5	TGTGCCAGCAGCCCTGGAGGACAGGGGAGGGAGACCCAGTACTTC	CASSPGGQGRETQYF
NA	TRBD2	TRBV2	TRBJ2-7	TGTGCCAGCAGCAAGCGGGAGTTAGTGTACGAGCAGTACTTC	CASSKRELVYEQYF
NA	NA	TRBV20-1	TRBJ2-7	TGCAGTGCTAGGGGGGGCTACGAGCAGTACTTC	CSARGGYEQYF
NA	TRBD1	TRBV27	TRBJ2-7	TGTGCCAGCAGTCGGTTGGGACAGGGTGGCCACGAGCAGTACTTC	CASSRLGQGGHEQYF
NA	TRBD1	TRBV5-1	TRBJ2-7	TGCGCCAGCAGCTTGGAAGGGACAGTCGAGCAGTACTTC	CASSLEGTVEQYF
once	TRBD2	TRBV29-1	TRBJ2-7	TGCAGCGTTGAAGGCGGGGGCTCCTACGAGCAGTACTTC	CSVEGGGSYEQYF
NA	TRBD2	TRBV28	TRBJ2-7	TGTGCCAGCAGGACTAGCGGGAGAACCTACGAGCAGTACTTC	CASRTSGRTYEQYF
NA	NA	TRBV5-1	TRBJ1-1	TGCGCCAGCAGCCGGGACACCCCTAACACTGAAGCTTTCTTT	CASSRDTPNTEAFF
NA	TRBD1	TRBV13	TRBJ1-1	TGTGCCAGCAGCCCTCGGACAGGGGGCTTCGCTGAAGCTTTCTTT	CASSPRTGGFAEAFF
once	TRBD1	TRBV6-6	TRBJ1-2	TGTGCCAGCAGCAAACCGGACAGGGGGGCCTATGGCTACACCTTC	CASSKPDRGAYGYTF
NA	NA	TRBV5-1	TRBJ2-2	TGCGCCAGCAGCATACAGGGAGGGGACACCGGGGAGCTGTTTTTT	CASSIQGGDTGELFF
NA	TRBD1	TRBV6-1	TRBJ2-3	TGTGCCAGCAGGGAACAGGGGGCATGGAGCACAGATACGCAGTATTTT	CASREQGAWSTDTQYF
NA	NA	TRBV21-1	TRBJ1-5	TGTGCCAGCAGCACAAGGGACAGGGGGGACCATATCCTCTTTAGCAATCAGCCCCAGCATTTT	CASSTRDRGDHILFSNQPQHF
NA	TRBD1	TRBV10-3	TRBJ2-7	TGTGCCATCAGTGAATATCAACAGGGGAGTTTCGGCGAGCAGTACTTC	CAISEYQQGSFGEQYF
few	NA	TRBV2	TRBJ2-7	TGTGCCAGCAGGGAAGACGGAGTCTACGAGCAGTACTTC	CASREDGVYEQYF
NA	NA	TRBV4-3	TRBJ1-5	TGCGCCAGCAGCCAAGATTCCGGGCAGCCCCAGCATTTT	CASSQDSGQPQHF
NA	TRBD1	TRBV19	TRBJ2-3	TGTGCCAGTAGTACCGGGGACAGGGGAACAGATACGCAGTATTTT	CASSTGDRGTDTQYF